This T cell receptor beta chain was recorded in a study of CD8+ T cells in alopecia areata. General study results and limits: Many expanded lesional clones stayed in scalp and blood while on tofacitinib. Resident alphabeta T-cell populations of normal skin are likewise subject to sequencing in scalp samples.

About this clone: Its antigen is as yet unknown.

V trimming: 6 bases; J trimming: 7 bases; junction bases outside the gene matches: 5. Germline V gives CDR1 SQVTM, CDR2 ANQGSEA. The CDR3 length is 11 residues. The treatment is: oral pan-JAK inhibitor, 5-10 mg twice daily. As the sequencing template, cDNA was produced by extracting RNA and reverse transcribing it. Sequencing was performed with immunoSEQ multiplex PCR; in TCRdb, only in-frame clones are kept and a portion is missing. The profile covers fewer than 250,000 clones, with 40% to 45% appearing a single time and over 2% taken by the ten largest. The sequences come from CD4+ T cells sorted from blood, collected at roughly week 36, from a patient treated with tofacitinib. This sequence originates from a human donor with alopecia areata. This chain links TRBV29-1 with TRBJ2-7; the match to TRBD1 covers 8 bases. The CDR3 spells CSVWTGREQYF. The CDR3 coding sequence is TGCAGCGTGTGGACAGGGCGGGAGCAGTACTTC.